This T cell receptor (beta chain) was profiled in a study of tumor and adjacent non-tumor tissue in lung cancer. Comments on this clonotype: At one boundary the junction diverges from the germline segment, which might be a read error.

A modified ARM-PCR protocol with three rounds of nested PCR amplified TCRbeta. TCRdb recomputed calls from the multiplex PCR reads with MiXCR, one row per CDR3 protein. Of roughly 120,000 distinct CDR3 sequences in the sample, 75% are singletons; the top ten hold under 45%. The CDR3 is 14 amino acids. The germline CDR1 and CDR2 sequences are SGHAT and FQDESV (reference sequence). No cell sorting was done before RNA was extracted from the tissue. J is TRBJ1-2 and V is TRBV11-1; D remains ambiguous. This receptor was obtained from a woman in her sixties or seventies with non-small cell lung cancer. Sequences were obtained from lung tumor tissue. The CDR3, as DNA: TGTGCCAGCAGCTCACAGCACCCGCTCTATGGGTACACCTTC. This gives the protein CASSSQHPLYGYTF.